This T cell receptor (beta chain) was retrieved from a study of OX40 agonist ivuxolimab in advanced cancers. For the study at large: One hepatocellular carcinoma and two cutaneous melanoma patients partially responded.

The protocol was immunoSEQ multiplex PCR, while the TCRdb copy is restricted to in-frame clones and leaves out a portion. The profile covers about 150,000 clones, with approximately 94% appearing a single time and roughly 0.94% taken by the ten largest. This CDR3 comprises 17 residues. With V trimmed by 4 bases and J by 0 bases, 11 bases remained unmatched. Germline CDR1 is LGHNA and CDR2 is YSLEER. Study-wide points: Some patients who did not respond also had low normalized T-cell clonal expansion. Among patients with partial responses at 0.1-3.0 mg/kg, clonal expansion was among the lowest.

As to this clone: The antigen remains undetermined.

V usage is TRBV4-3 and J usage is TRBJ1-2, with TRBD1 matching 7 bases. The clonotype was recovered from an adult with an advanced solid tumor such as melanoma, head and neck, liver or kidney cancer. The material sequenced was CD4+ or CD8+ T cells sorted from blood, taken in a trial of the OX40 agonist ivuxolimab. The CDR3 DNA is TGCGCCAGCAGCCCCGGACAGGCGACTAAAGCTAACTATGGCTACACCTTC. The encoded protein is CASSPGQATKANYGYTF.